This is a list of T cell receptor beta chains from one sample in a study of Graves' ophthalmopathy and Graves' hyperthyroidism. TCRdb fed the multiplex PCR reads into MiXCR, producing one record per CDR3 protein. Of over a million distinct CDR3 sequences in the sample, about 36% were seen once. Sequencing was done on a sample of peripheral blood or thyroid tissue (not recorded which). Receptors were obtained from an adult man with Graves' hyperthyroidism. CDR3s include the opening cysteine and the closing phenylalanine or tryptophan. The D gene is left open where the match is weak. Expanded clones get a size class; other rows say once, few or many, or leave the size out.

J gene: TRBJ2-6
V gene: TRBV18
clone size: .
D gene: .
CDR3 DNA: TGTGCCAGCTCACCACCCTCCTTGCGCTCTGGGGCCAACGTCCTGACTTTC
CDR3 protein: CASSPPSLRSGANVLTF

J gene: TRBJ1-1
V gene: TRBV15
clone size: few
D gene: .
CDR3 DNA: TGTGCCACCAGCAGAGGGGGCGCTGAAGCTTTCTTT
CDR3 protein: CATSRGGAEAFF

J gene: TRBJ1-4
V gene: TRBV9
clone size: .
D gene: TRBD1
CDR3 DNA: TGTGCCAGCAGTTTAGGTCTCGTAGGGGGCCGGAGTGAAAAACTGTTTTTT
CDR3 protein: CASSLGLVGGRSEKLFF

J gene: TRBJ1-1
V gene: TRBV27
clone size: few
D gene: .
CDR3 DNA: TGTGCCAGCAGTTTATCCGTTTACACTGAAGCTTTCTTT
CDR3 protein: CASSLSVYTEAFF

J gene: TRBJ2-5
V gene: TRBV7-3
clone size: many
D gene: .
CDR3 DNA: TGTGCCAGCAGCCCCGGTGGAGGGGGAACTGTAGAGACCCAGTACTTC
CDR3 protein: CASSPGGGGTVETQYF

J gene: TRBJ2-2
V gene: TRBV10-2
clone size: .
D gene: .
CDR3 DNA: TGCGCCAGCAGTCTAGTCCGGGGCTCGGACACCGGGGAGCTGTTTTTT
CDR3 protein: CASSLVRGSDTGELFF

J gene: TRBJ2-7
V gene: TRBV5-1
clone size: few
D gene: TRBD2
CDR3 DNA: TGCGCCAGCAGCTTGACCGGGACTAGTGGGTACGAGCAGTACTTC
CDR3 protein: CASSLTGTSGYEQYF

J gene: TRBJ1-1
V gene: TRBV15
clone size: many
D gene: .
CDR3 DNA: TGTGCCACCAGCAGAGCCTGGGGCACTGAAGCTTTCTTT
CDR3 protein: CATSRAWGTEAFF

J gene: TRBJ2-3
V gene: TRBV20-1
clone size: .
D gene: .
CDR3 DNA: TGCAGTACCCAGAGGGGATACACAGATACGCAGTATTTT
CDR3 protein: CSTQRGYTDTQYF

J gene: TRBJ2-7
V gene: TRBV25-1
clone size: .
D gene: .
CDR3 DNA: TGTGCCACCAACCAGGCTCCTATACAGGGCCTCTCCTACGAGCAGTACTTC
CDR3 protein: CATNQAPIQGLSYEQYF

J gene: TRBJ1-6
V gene: TRBV4-3
clone size: few
D gene: .
CDR3 DNA: TGCGCCAGCAGCCAAGATCCCCGCAGTCGCTATAATTCACCCCTCCACTTT
CDR3 protein: CASSQDPRSRYNSPLHF

J gene: TRBJ2-2
V gene: TRBV19
clone size: few
D gene: .
CDR3 DNA: TGTGCCAGTAGGGACAGAAGCGGGTCGAACACCGGGGAGCTGTTTTTT
CDR3 protein: CASRDRSGSNTGELFF

J gene: TRBJ2-5
V gene: TRBV9
clone size: .
D gene: TRBD2
CDR3 DNA: TGTGCCAGCAGCCAAGACCTGGGTGGGGTAGCGGGCTTATTGGAGACCCAGTACTTC
CDR3 protein: CASSQDLGGVAGLLETQYF

J gene: TRBJ1-4
V gene: TRBV5-1
clone size: many
D gene: TRBD1
CDR3 DNA: TGCGCCAGCAGCATCCAACAGGGGCTGGGTGAAAAACTGTTTTTT
CDR3 protein: CASSIQQGLGEKLFF

J gene: TRBJ1-2
V gene: TRBV20-1
clone size: many
D gene: .
CDR3 DNA: TGCAGTGCTTGGCCTCCTGAGATGGATGGCTACACCTTC
CDR3 protein: CSAWPPEMDGYTF

J gene: TRBJ1-4
V gene: TRBV28
clone size: .
D gene: TRBD1
CDR3 DNA: TGTGCCAGCAGCCAGGGACAGACAAGGCAAAAACTGTTTTTT
CDR3 protein: CASSQGQTRQKLFF